This T cell receptor beta chain was recorded in a study of blood T cell repertoires in COVID-19. The V gene's germline CDR1 is LNHDA and CDR2 SQIVND (reference sequence). V was clipped by 9 bases and J by 7 bases, with 15 bases between them. The CDR3 contains 13 residues. Profiled with immunoSEQ multiplex PCR; TCRdb holds only in-frame clones, not every one. The table has roughly 75,000 clones, approximately 80% seen once. The sequenced material came from peripheral blood. This clonotype was sampled from a man aged 45 to 65 with COVID-19, enrolled during active disease. V usage is TRBV19 and J usage is TRBJ1-4; tentative D call: TRBD1 (6 bases). The CDR3 spells CASANRVGEKLFF. CDR3 in DNA: TGTGCCAGCGCAAACAGGGTGGGTGAAAAACTGTTTTTT.